A single sample is the source of the 17 T cell receptor beta chains below, sequenced in a study of OX40 agonist ivuxolimab in advanced cancers. Profiled with immunoSEQ multiplex PCR; TCRdb holds only in-frame clones, not every one. The sample has under 45,000 clones, around 84% seen once; the top ten hold 10% to 15%. The sequences come from CD4+ or CD8+ T cells sorted from blood, collected in a trial of the OX40 agonist ivuxolimab. These receptors all come from an adult with an advanced solid tumor such as melanoma, head and neck, liver or kidney cancer.

This clone was counted only a few times. The chain combines TRBV6-5 with TRBJ2-7, with D perhaps matching TRBD2 (5 bases). The CDR3 has 14 residues. CDR1 and CDR2 (germline): MNHEY, SVGAGI. The V and J ends lost 5 bases and 0 bases respectively, with 11 bases between them. CDR3 in amino acids: CASSSGYRSYEQYF. The CDR3 nucleotides are TGTGCCAGCAGTAGCGGCTACCGCTCCTACGAGCAGTACTTC.

This sequence joins TRBV11-2 and TRBJ2-2; 12 bases line up with TRBD2. The CDR3 consists of 15 residues. V was clipped by 5 bases and J by 7 bases; unmatched bases: 5. The V gene's germline CDR1 is SGHAT and CDR2 FQNNGV. Written as DNA, the CDR3 is TGTGCCAGCAGCCCGGGGACTAGCGGGTTCGGGGAGCTGTTTTTT. As protein: CASSPGTSGFGELFF.

The chain has TRBV5-1 and TRBJ2-7, with TRBD1 identical over 8 bases. J gave up 3 bases and V 4 bases, and 6 bases lay outside the gene matches. The CDR3 consists of 14 residues. Germline assignment: CDR1 SGHRS and CDR2 YFSETQ. The CDR3 is CASSKDRVLYEQYF. The CDR3 nucleotides are TGCGCCAGCAGCAAGGACAGGGTCCTCTACGAGCAGTACTTC. The full variable domain, in which reference TRBV5-1 and TRBJ2-7 provide the parts outside the CDR3, is KAGVTQTPRYLIKTRGQQVTLSCSPISGHRSVSWYQQTPGQGLQFLFEYFSETQRNKGNFPGRFSGRQFSNSRSEMNVSTLELGDSALYLCASSKDRVLYEQYFGPGTRLTVT.

The V call is TRBV4-1, the J call TRBJ2-1, with 10 nucleotides matching TRBD2. The CDR3 consists of 14 residues. The germline gives CDR1 MGHRA, CDR2 YSYEKL. Germline trimming cut 5 bases from V and 8 bases from J; bases unmatched to any gene: 6. CDR3 loop: CASSSSGSLDEQFF. The CDR3 bases are TGCGCCAGCAGCTCTAGCGGGAGTTTGGATGAGCAGTTCTTC.

V usage is TRBV7-9 and J usage is TRBJ2-3, with 8 bases identical to TRBD2. CDR3 length: 15 residues. V gave up 5 bases and J gave up 0 bases; unmatched junction bases: 4. CDR1 is SEHNR, CDR2 FQNEAQ, per germline (reference sequence). The CDR3: CASSPGLGSTDTQYF. The DNA for the CDR3 is TGTGCCAGCAGCCCGGGACTAGGGAGCACAGATACGCAGTATTTT.

As to this clone: Other nucleotide sequences from this sample produce the same CDR3. The gene calls are TRBV5-1 and TRBJ2-5; TRBD1 is a possible D gene (5 bases). Germline V CDR1 and CDR2: SGHRS, YFSETQ. V was clipped by 4 bases and J by 1 base, with 11 bases between them. The CDR3 has 14 residues. CDR3 protein: CASSRDSSQETQYF. Written as DNA, the CDR3 is TGCGCCAGCAGCCGTGACAGTTCCCAAGAGACCCAGTACTTC.

There are a few counts of this clone. The V call is TRBV7-8, the J call TRBJ2-4; 7 bases agree with TRBD1. CDR1 and CDR2 (germline): SGHVS, FQNEAQ. The CDR3 is made up of 19 amino acids. V lost 0 bases and J lost 1; bases outside the gene matches: 12. Here the CDR3 reads CASSLAHSTTQGAKNIQYF. The CDR3 DNA follows: TGTGCCAGCAGCTTAGCCCACTCGACAACACAGGGGGCCAAAAACATTCAGTACTTC.

This clone was observed once. This chain connects TRBV5-1 to TRBJ1-3, with 9 nucleotides matching TRBD1. Germline loops: CDR1 SGHRS, CDR2 YFSETQ. The CDR3 has 15 residues. V gave up 4 bases and J gave up 3 bases; unmatched junction bases: 5. The CDR3 sequence is CASSVNRGLGNTIYF. CDR3 sequence (DNA): TGCGCCAGCAGCGTGAACAGGGGGCTTGGAAACACCATATATTTT. The full variable domain, completed using reference TRBV5-1 and TRBJ1-3, is KAGVTQTPRYLIKTRGQQVTLSCSPISGHRSVSWYQQTPGQGLQFLFEYFSETQRNKGNFPGRFSGRQFSNSRSEMNVSTLELGDSALYLCASSVNRGLGNTIYFGEGSWLTVV.

The chain uses TRBV4-2 and TRBJ2-1; D might be TRBD2 (6 bases). Trimming left V 0 bases short and J 4 bases short, with 10 bases between. This CDR3 region has 15 residues. The germline CDR1 and CDR2 sequences are LGHNA and YNFKEQ. CDR3: CASSQDGTFYNEQFF. CDR3 bases: TGTGCCAGCAGCCAAGATGGGACTTTTTACAATGAGCAGTTCTTC.

The gene calls are TRBV5-1 and TRBJ2-3; TRBD2 matches 9 bases. CDR1 is SGHRS, CDR2 YFSETQ, per germline. CDR3 length: 16 amino acids. V was pared by 0 bases and J by 3 bases, with 5 bases of the junction left unmatched. The CDR3 DNA is TGCGCCAGCAGCTTGGGGTCTAGCGGGACTACAGATACGCAGTATTTT. This sequence encodes CASSLGSSGTTDTQYF.

The chain joins TRBV30 to TRBJ2-7; maybe TRBD1 (6 bases). The CDR3 length is 11 residues. The germline V gene encodes CDR1 GTSNPN and CDR2 SVGIG (reference sequence). The V end lost 5 bases, the J end lost 4 bases, and 9 bases lay between the germline ends. The CDR3, as DNA: TGTGCCTGGGGACAGCCGTACGAGCAGTACTTC. It yields the protein CAWGQPYEQYF.

The rearrangement joins TRBV5-1 to TRBJ1-3; D remains unclear. Trimming shortened V by 2 bases and J by 4 bases, and 13 bases separated the two germline ends. The CDR3 spans 15 residues. Germline values: CDR1 SGHRS, CDR2 YFSETQ. In nucleotides, the CDR3 is TGCGCCAGCAGCTTAGGATCCCTGGCGGGAAACACCATATATTTT. Translated: CASSLGSLAGNTIYF.

The rearrangement joins TRBV19 to TRBJ2-2; weak D call: TRBD2 (5 bases). Per germline, CDR1 LNHDA and CDR2 SQIVND (reference sequence). This CDR3 region has 15 residues. V was cut by 1 base and J by 4 bases, with 10 bases left in between. CDR3 nucleotide sequence: TGTGCCAGTAGTATAGGGTGGACTTCCACCGGGGAGCTGTTTTTT. Translated: CASSIGWTSTGELFF.

The chain joins TRBV7-9 to TRBJ2-5, with 7 positions matching TRBD1. The germline V gene encodes CDR1 SEHNR and CDR2 FQNEAQ (reference sequence). The V gene end was trimmed by 1 base and the J gene end by 2 bases; junction bases not matched to a gene: 4. The CDR3 covers 15 residues. The CDR3 nucleotides are TGTGCCAGCAGCTTAGGGGACAGATCTCAAGAGACCCAGTACTTC. This sequence encodes CASSLGDRSQETQYF.

This clone was observed a few times. The V call is TRBV6-4, the J call TRBJ1-5, with a weak D call TRBD1 (5 bases). V lost 10 bases and J lost 4, with 17 bases in between. The CDR3 spans 14 residues. Germline lookup yields CDR1 MRHNA and CDR2 SNTAGT. CDR3 loop: CANPGFEGNQPQHF. CDR3 bases: TGTGCCAACCCAGGGTTTGAGGGGAATCAGCCCCAGCATTTT.

The chain recombines TRBV11-1 with TRBJ2-1; D possibly corresponds to TRBD1 (6 bases). Deletions cut 1 base from V and 6 bases from J, with 13 bases between. The germline V gene encodes CDR1 SGHAT and CDR2 FQDESV (reference sequence). The CDR3 is 15 residues long. The CDR3 reads CASSLEGGQINEQFF. For the CDR3, the DNA is TGTGCCAGCAGCTTAGAAGGGGGACAAATCAATGAGCAGTTCTTC. The whole variable domain, remainder taken from reference TRBV11-1 and TRBJ2-1, is EAEVAQSPRYKITEKSQAVAFWCDPISGHATLYWYRQILGQGPELLVQFQDESVVDDSQLPKDRFSAERLKGVDSTLKIQPAELGDSAMYLCASSLEGGQINEQFFGPGTRLTVL.

The genes are TRBV7-9 and TRBJ2-5; D call uncertain. V lost 5 bases and J 5 bases, leaving 9 bases between the germline ends. CDR3 length: 12 residues. CDR1 and CDR2 from the germline V gene are SEHNR and FQNEAQ (reference sequence). In nucleotides, the CDR3 is TGTGCCAGCAGCCCCAAATCGGAGACCCAGTACTTC. This translates into CASSPKSETQYF.